The TCR beta chain under discussion was sequenced for a study of blood T cell repertoires in COVID-19. Study processing details: Estimation of nucleated cell counts relied on the amplification of reference gene primers. Assay: immunoSEQ multiplex PCR; the TCRdb copy retains only in-frame clones and omits some. V and J calls plus clone size are reproduced from that table; the DNA served to infer D and trimming. Of roughly 400,000 clones in the sample, over 75% are singletons; the top ten hold around 1.1%. Participants came from some 26 US areas, aged roughly 18 to 89 years. Which cohort a participant joined came from the clinical history participants gave. Trimming left V 2 bases short and J 6 bases short, with 11 bases between. CDR3 length equals 13 residues.

This clonotype originated in a man in his thirties or forties who had recovered from COVID-19. This chain uses TRBV12-3 or TRBV12-4 with TRBJ2-7; D possibly corresponds to TRBD1 (6 bases). The sequenced sample consisted of PBMCs or T cells enriched from blood (not recorded which). This CDR3 is CASSLKQGGEQYF. CDR3 nucleotides: TGTGCCAGCAGTTTAAAACAGGGTGGCGAGCAGTACTTC.